These 5 T cell receptor beta chains share one sample of origin, sequenced in a study of human T cells and chemical hapten exposure. TCRdb redid the calling of the RACE reads with MiXCR, one entry per CDR3 protein. The table records just under 65,000 distinct CDR3 sequences, more than 9.5% of them present only once. The sample's time point: patch test 3, about 24 weeks after DPC sensitization. The treatment here: therapeutic diphenylcyclopropenone sensitization with weekly scalp DPC. The sequencing here drew on whole blood, taken in connection with sensitization to the hapten diphenylcyclopropenone (DPC). Receptors originate from a woman under 40 with alopecia areata. Some clones in this sample may be carry-over from other donors' samples.

The rearrangement joins TRBV29-1 to TRBJ2-7, with 10 bases identical to TRBD1. Germline V gene sequence: CDR1 SQVTM, CDR2 ANQGSEA. The CDR3 is 14 residues long. V dropped 5 bases and J dropped 5; count of bases not matched to a gene: 9. The CDR3 loop is CSVRETGGRDEQYF. The CDR3 region has the DNA TGCAGCGTTAGAGAGACAGGGGGCAGGGACGAGCAGTACTTC.

This clonotype showed up many times. J is TRBJ2-5 and V is TRBV9; 9 bases match TRBD1. This CDR3 has 16 residues. Germline V gene lookup returns CDR1 SGDLS and CDR2 YYNGEE. With 4 bases clipped from V and 3 bases from J, the junction kept 10 bases outside the gene matches. The CDR3 sequence: CASSPTWGQGEETQYF. The DNA for the CDR3 is TGTGCCAGCAGCCCGACATGGGGACAGGGTGAAGAGACCCAGTACTTC.

This clonotype was observed a handful of times. The CDR3 coding sequence is TGCAGTGCTAGAGATCAGGTTGGCTCCTACAATGAGCAGTTCTTC. It specifies CSARDQVGSYNEQFF. The chain has TRBV20-1 and TRBJ2-1, with D hard to call. The V end was cut by 0 bases, the J end by 0 bases, with 9 bases between. The length of the CDR3 is 15 residues. Germline values: CDR1 DFQATT, CDR2 SNEGSKA (reference sequence).

The chain has TRBV6-2 or TRBV6-3 and TRBJ2-1; D is possibly TRBD2 (6 bases). The germline CDR1 and CDR2 sequences are MNHEY and SVGEGT. CDR3 size: 14 residues. With 4 bases removed from V and 8 bases from J, the gap between germline ends came to 15 bases. The CDR3 DNA follows: TGTGCCAGCAGTTTGGAGGGTTTGGGATATGAGCAGTTCTTC. Translating gives CASSLEGLGYEQFF.

This clonotype was seen a handful of times. The V call is TRBV7-2, the J call TRBJ2-3, with D maybe TRBD1 (6 bases). The V gene lost 3 bases and the J gene lost 11 bases, with 15 bases spanning the gap. This CDR3 region has 13 residues. In germline, CDR1 is SGHTA, CDR2 FQGNSA. The CDR3 DNA reads TGTGCCAGCAGCTTCACAGGGAGCCCTGGGCAGTATTTT. Its translation is CASSFTGSPGQYF.